The entry that follows covers one T cell receptor beta chain sequence. No antigen is known for it. The record has no base qualities; no much larger clone is one base away. For CDR1 and CDR2, the germline V gene lists MNHNS and SASEGT. Inclusive of the bounding cysteine and phenylalanine, the CDR3 is 14 residues long. Just the 42-base CDR3 DNA is kept, in frame starting at base 1. Compared with germline, V lacks 7 bases and J lacks 7 bases; bases without a gene match: 11. This sample was taken from a study of T cells after yellow fever vaccination (dated by TCRdb to 2018 to 2020). Study-wide context: Libraries from fractions with low cell numbers were prepared with the SMART-Seq v4 Ultra Low Input RNA kit. Two healthy male donors made up the cohort, one aged 18 to 29 years and the other aged 30 to 40 years. To follow T-cell clones before and after primary and booster YFV17D yellow fever vaccination, bulk TCR alpha and beta repertoires were sequenced over time. Blood was collected at multiple timepoints before and after primary and secondary immunization, and bulk PBMC replicates and cell subsets were isolated. Study-wide conclusions, independent of this receptor: Because the study included only a couple of donors, the extent to which the findings can be generalized is limited. Computational filtering was required because FACS-sorted repertoires could contain abundant contaminating clonotypes from the bulk population. Most clones expanded after primary vaccination (around 96% of CD4 and 88% of CD8) were re-detected after the booster, suggesting that broad memory maintenance occurred. A small fraction of clonotypes showed up in both the CD4 and CD8 compartments, probably as a result of convergent recombination. The secondary T-cell response was found to be weaker but faster than the primary response, with a peak reached on day 5 rather than on day 15.

Taken with the paper, the label for treatment or condition translates to: live attenuated yellow fever vaccine strain. At each blood-draw timepoint, two biological replicates of bulk PBMCs were obtained. A standard Ficoll-Paque protocol was used to isolate PBMCs from peripheral blood. TriZol was used to extract RNA from bulk PBMCs, from CD4 and CD8 fractions, and from dextramer-positive and dextramer-negative fractions. TCR cDNA was made using 5'RACE template switching, a step that added a universal primer site and unique molecular identifiers. cDNA synthesis was primed from both the TCR alpha and TCR beta constant segments. Libraries were amplified in two PCR steps, with sample barcodes and sequencing adapters added in the second step. Sequencing of libraries was performed on Illumina HiSeq 2500 (2x100 bp) or NovaSeq (2x150 bp). Per the original workflow: Reads were demultiplexed and collapsed into UMI consensus sequences with MIGEC, and V(D)J alignment was performed with MiXCR. Vaccine-responding clonotypes were identified with edgeR using replicate PBMC samples, with FDR below 0.01 and a log2 fold change above 5 up to day 15 being required. Each bulk clonotype was labeled CD4 or CD8 based on which sequenced repertoire, CD4 or CD8, contained the clonotype at higher abundance. TCRdb applied fastp at Q25 and MiXCR to the public reads, then kept only in-frame beta chains. Duplicate CDR3 protein sequences are folded into a single record with the most common DNA and genes. The V and J calls follow TCRdb's processing rather than the paper's. A total of approximately 550,000 distinct CDR3 sequences appear in this sample, roughly 12% of them only once. The leading ten clones occupy roughly 13% of the sample.

This receptor was obtained from a man in his thirties or forties who received the YFV17D yellow fever vaccine. This specimen was PBMCs, taken on the day of the yellow fever booster vaccination. The chain employs TRBV6-1 and TRBJ2-7; 9 central bases correspond to TRBD2. CDR3 protein: CASNPLAGLEEQYF. The DNA sequence follows: TGTGCCAGCAATCCGCTAGCGGGATTAGAAGAGCAGTACTTC.